The T cell receptor beta chain described here comes from a study of blood T cell repertoires in COVID-19. Across the study: The United States, Italy and Spain were the sources of the acute and convalescent COVID-19 samples.

Individuals drawn from 24 US areas were about 18 to 89 years old. Membership in each cohort depended on participant-reported clinical history. During the 2 weeks before they entered the study, exposed participants had met someone with a PCR-confirmed or clinician-diagnosed COVID-19 case. Libraries were prepared by immunoSEQ multiplex PCR; TCRdb keeps only in-frame clonotypes and omits some of them. The table shows 400,000 to 500,000 clones, with roughly 84% occurring only once. This clone was counted only a few times. With 1 base removed from V and 6 bases from J, the gap between germline ends came to 7 bases. This CDR3 region has 12 residues. CDR1 and CDR2 from the germline V gene are LGHNA and YSLEER.

This chain connects TRBV4-3 to TRBJ2-7, with TRBD2 as a possible D gene (5 bases). This sequence was found in a woman between 18 and 29 years old who had been exposed to COVID-19. Sequenced material: PBMCs or T cells enriched from blood (not recorded which). This CDR3 reads CASSQGTSEQYF. CDR3 nucleotide sequence: TGCGCCAGCAGCCAAGGCACTAGCGAGCAGTACTTC.